Listed below are T cell receptor beta chains from one sample, sequenced in a study of T cell responses to AZD1222 COVID-19 vaccine. Clones were sequenced by immunoSEQ multiplex PCR, and TCRdb holds only the in-frame ones, with some missing. This sample carries roughly 100,000 clones, about nine tenths of them seen once, and the ten largest clones take about 1.5%. The sample in question was peripheral blood, obtained on day 0 of AZD1222 vaccination. The source is an adult in good health. Both conserved end residues are part of each CDR3.

TRBV5-1	TRBJ1-4	CASSLVTGAGEKLFF
TRBV30	TRBJ1-4	CAWSVGTGNEKLFF
TRBV5-1	TRBJ1-5	CATNPGQGHYSNQPQHF
TRBV5-5	TRBJ1-4	CASSPEWGEREKLFF
TRBV5-1	TRBJ1-2	CASSLDFYGYTF
TRBV28	TRBJ1-6	CASSFWAGSSPLHF
TRBV15	TRBJ1-1	CATSKDREGTEAFF
TRBV20-1	TRBJ2-7	CSASRQVHYEQYF
TRBV3-1/TRBV3-2	TRBJ1-1	CASSHNRYGREAFF
TRBV4-1	TRBJ1-2	CASSQVTGTGRVAYTF
TRBV19	TRBJ2-3	CASSVNIDRDTQYF
TRBV5-1	TRBJ2-2	CASSGTSGGTEAGELFF
TRBV11-2	TRBJ1-3	CASSARGPYSSGNTIYF
TRBV10-1	TRBJ2-3	CASSPAGTHATDTQYF
TRBV14	TRBJ2-1	CASSPDSSFYNEQFF
TRBV4-1	TRBJ1-1	CASSHGQGASEAFF
TRBV5-4	TRBJ1-1	CASRPGALNTEAFF
TRBV5-1	TRBJ2-3	CASSLYSGGDTQYF
TRBV19	TRBJ2-2	CASREGTGNTGELFF
TRBV15	TRBJ1-1	CATSRDLQLVEAFF
TRBV7-9	TRBJ1-5	CASSLDSLGNQPQHF
TRBV3-1/TRBV3-2	TRBJ2-3	CASSQGLAGRTQYF
TRBV7-9	TRBJ1-1	CASSPSSNTEAFF
TRBV19	TRBJ1-1	CASSPDPGAEAFF
TRBV28	TRBJ2-5	CASNPGGDSVWAQYF
TRBV6-5	TRBJ2-7	CASTWDRTSYEQYF
TRBV5-1	TRBJ1-6	CASSSKQENYNSPLHF
TRBV30	TRBJ2-2	CAWRGTLGELFF
TRBV11-3	TRBJ2-3	CATPWQGRVTNTQYF
TRBV4-1	TRBJ2-2	CASSQQTDANTGELFF
TRBV13	TRBJ1-1	CASSWGRDTEAFF
TRBV7-2	TRBJ2-1	CASSRGAAYNEQFF
TRBV5-4	TRBJ1-2	CASGLGAGRWVDGYTF
TRBV15	TRBJ2-1	CATSRDGQEGNEQFF
TRBV15	TRBJ2-3	CATRETSTDTQYF
TRBV9	TRBJ2-5	CASSPSTVQETQYF
TRBV10-3	TRBJ2-6	CATTSEGSSGANVLTF
TRBV9	TRBJ1-6	CASSVETGGHSPLHF
TRBV6-1	TRBJ1-1	CASSEVGFLVQNTEAFF